A selection of T cell receptor beta chains follows, all from one sample in a study of CD8 T cells in ankylosing spondylitis. TCRdb reprocessed the 5' RACE reads with MiXCR, giving one entry per CDR3 protein. Of around 890,000 distinct CDR3 sequences listed, 10% to 15% were seen once; the top ten hold 0.45% to 0.6%. Sequences were obtained from blood, either unsorted or a sorted T cell fraction (not recorded which). The receptors shown here come from a male donor with ankylosing spondylitis. Both conserved end residues are trimmed from each CDR3.

TRBJ2-4 13 TRBV20-1 SARNGRGTKNIQY
TRBJ1-5 12 TRBV30 AWSVRQVNQPQH
TRBJ1-1 12 TRBV18 ASSRDPTGAEAF
TRBJ1-1 11 TRBV20-1 SASDSRRTEAF
TRBJ2-1 12 TRBV12-3/TRBV12-4 ASARTSGTNEQF
TRBJ2-1 12 TRBV18 ASSQGLLGNEQF
TRBJ2-3 11 TRBV20-1 SARESWVDTQY
TRBJ1-6 12 TRBV12-3/TRBV12-4 ASTPGQGNSPLH
TRBJ2-1 14 TRBV20-1 SARDVGSGIYNEQF
TRBJ1-1 14 TRBV4-3 ASSQGWTAMNTEAF
TRBJ1-1 9 TRBV6-2/TRBV6-3 ATGQNTEAF
TRBJ1-4 11 TRBV11-2 ASSTDGFGKLF
TRBJ2-3 13 TRBV20-1 SARDPWKVTDTQY
TRBJ2-7 10 TRBV5-1 ASSSDLYEQY
TRBJ2-2 12 TRBV5-8 ASRSGHFIGELF
TRBJ2-5 15 TRBV5-1 ASSLAPTSQGSETQY
TRBJ2-3 12 TRBV6-1 ASSPLGARDTQY
TRBJ2-1 14 TRBV4-2 ASSQVSRAGNNEQF
TRBJ1-1 12 TRBV10-3 AISGSAGAAEAF
TRBJ2-7 11 TRBV6-6 ASLLAGAYEQY
TRBJ2-1 8 TRBV29-1 SVLYNEQF
TRBJ2-3 13 TRBV29-1 SVARTPSSTDTQY
TRBJ1-4 14 TRBV7-9 ASSLVGTATNEKLF